The 15 T cell receptor beta chains below all came from one sample that was sequenced in a study of Ad26.COV2.S vaccination and SARS-CoV-2 variants. Noted treatment: about 20 received Ad26.COV2.S at low or high dose, single or two shots; about 5 received placebo; per-sample allocation not given. Following the first vaccine or placebo injection, samples were taken on day 63. This table comes from immunoSEQ multiplex PCR, and its TCRdb copy is limited to in-frame clones, with some not included. The sample records more than 350,000 clones, roughly 90% being singletons. The material was peripheral blood, obtained in a trial of Ad26.COV2.S vaccine versus placebo. The receptors originated from a person between 18 and 60 years old who received the Ad26.COV2.S COVID-19 vaccine or a placebo.

This chain connects TRBV6-2 or TRBV6-3 to TRBJ2-7; 14 positions match TRBD2. Trimming removed 2 bases from V and 2 bases from J; junction bases left unmatched: 8. This CDR3 region has 18 residues. CDR1 is MNHEY and CDR2 is SVGEGT in the germline V gene. CDR3 region: CASSYTAPTSGRAYEQYF. CDR3 coding DNA: TGTGCCAGCAGTTACACCGCCCCGACTAGCGGGAGGGCCTACGAGCAGTACTTC.

This clone was found once. The rearrangement uses TRBV5-4 and TRBJ1-3, with no clear D. Trimming removed 0 bases from V and 4 bases from J, with 11 bases in between. Germline CDR1 reads SGHNT; CDR2 reads YYREEE (reference sequence). This CDR3 is 15 amino acids long. Written as DNA, the CDR3 is TGTGCCAGCAGCTTGGACAGCTCTCCAGGAAACACCATATATTTT. This sequence encodes CASSLDSSPGNTIYF.

This chain uses TRBV7-2 with TRBJ2-1; TRBD2 aligns across 8 bases. The CDR3 loop spans 13 amino acids. Per germline, CDR1 SGHTA and CDR2 FQGNSA. V was clipped by 4 bases and J by 9 bases; unmatched bases: 5. In DNA, the CDR3 is TGTGCCAGCAGCTATCGGCGGGAGGTTGAGCAGTTCTTC. The encoded protein is CASSYRREVEQFF.

The CDR3 protein is CAWSAGIGGYTF. In DNA form, the CDR3 reads TGTGCCTGGAGTGCAGGGATCGGCGGCTACACCTTC. The chain recombines TRBV30 with TRBJ1-2, with D possibly being TRBD1 (5 bases). The CDR3 length is 12 residues. V lost 1 base to trimming and J lost 8 bases, with 11 bases between them. The germline V gene encodes CDR1 GTSNPN and CDR2 SVGIG (reference sequence).

The chain is built from TRBV5-4 and TRBJ2-7; 10 nucleotides agree with TRBD1. CDR3 length: 15 amino acids. Losses at the gene ends were 1 base for V and 6 bases for J; bases not matched to a gene: 7. CDR1 and CDR2 from the germline V gene are SGHNT and YYREEE (reference sequence). As DNA, the CDR3 is TGTGCCAGCAGCTTGAGTAGACAGGGGGCGCGCGAGCAGTACTTC. Amino acid sequence: CASSLSRQGAREQYF.

This chain links TRBV28 with TRBJ1-1, with D uncertain. The ends were cut back, 5 bases at V and 4 bases at J, with 17 bases in the middle. Per the germline V gene, CDR1 is MDHEN and CDR2 is SYDVKM. The CDR3 totals 15 residues. The CDR3 coding sequence is TGTGCCAGCAGTCCGACACCGGAGGTTACCACTGAAGCTTTCTTT. It translates to CASSPTPEVTTEAFF.

The chain carries TRBV5-4 and TRBJ2-7; 10 positions agree with TRBD2. In germline, CDR1 is SGHNT, CDR2 YYREEE (reference sequence). J lost 4 bases, V lost 3 bases, and 7 bases had no gene match. The CDR3 sequence is 15 residues long. CDR3: CASSSRTSGNYEQYF. In DNA, the CDR3 is TGTGCCAGCAGCTCGCGGACTAGCGGCAATTACGAGCAGTACTTC.

The chain is built from TRBV7-9 and TRBJ1-2; D uncertain. This CDR3 contains 16 residues. In germline, CDR1 is SEHNR, CDR2 FQNEAQ (reference sequence). Trimming took off 0 bases at V and 1 base at J, with 12 bases between the two ends. CDR3 loop: CASSLAPGRVNYGYTF. The CDR3, as DNA: TGTGCCAGCAGCTTAGCGCCCGGGAGGGTTAACTATGGCTACACCTTC.

The CDR3 protein is CASSYTGTGVFEAFF. The CDR3 DNA sequence: TGTGCCAGCAGCTACACCGGGACAGGGGTCTTTGAAGCTTTCTTT. The chain joins TRBV7-9 to TRBJ1-1; 10 nucleotides match TRBD1. The CDR3 is 15 residues long. The V gene's germline CDR1 is SEHNR and CDR2 FQNEAQ (reference sequence). Trimming removed 4 bases from V and 7 bases from J; junction bases left unmatched: 9.

The chain uses TRBV24-1 and TRBJ2-6, with TRBD1 identical over 7 bases. Germline assignment: CDR1 KGHDR and CDR2 SFDVKD. J gave up 2 bases and V 2 bases, and 8 bases lay outside the gene matches. This CDR3 is built from 18 residues. The CDR3 reads CATSDSSRGGAGANVLTF. The CDR3 region has the DNA TGTGCCACCAGTGATTCATCTAGAGGGGGCGCTGGGGCCAACGTCCTGACTTTC.

This chain connects TRBV6-2 or TRBV6-3 to TRBJ1-1; no clear D. Trimming took off 4 bases at V and 12 bases at J, with 15 bases between the two ends. This CDR3 has 12 amino acids. Germline V CDR1 and CDR2: MNHEY, SVGEGT. As DNA, the CDR3 is TGTGCCAGCAGTTTAGGACCGAGAACGACTTTCTTT. Protein product: CASSLGPRTTFF.

This chain joins TRBV6-4 and TRBJ1-2, with TRBD1 matching over 12 bases. There are 13 residues in the CDR3. The ends lost 6 bases at V and 8 bases at J; junction bases unmatched: 4. Germline V gene sequence: CDR1 MRHNA, CDR2 SNTAGT. This CDR3 reads CASRGQGARGYTF. In DNA, the CDR3 is TGTGCCAGCAGGGGACAGGGGGCAAGAGGCTACACCTTC.

The V and J genes are TRBV5-1 and TRBJ2-7; 7 nucleotides match TRBD1. CDR3 length: 14 residues. Per the germline V gene, CDR1 is SGHRS and CDR2 is YFSETQ. The J segment lost 2 bases and the V segment lost 1 base, leaving 3 bases of the junction unmatched. CDR3 nucleotide sequence: TGCGCCAGCAGCTTGCCGACAGGGACCTACGAGCAGTACTTC. Encoded protein: CASSLPTGTYEQYF.

The chain couples TRBV19 to TRBJ2-7; 10 positions agree with TRBD1. The V segment lost 5 bases and the J segment 7 bases; nucleotides outside the gene matches: 20. This CDR3 comprises 18 residues. Per the germline V gene, CDR1 is LNHDA and CDR2 is SQIVND (reference sequence). CDR3 protein: CASSQRGGFGTGVREQYF. The CDR3 DNA reads TGTGCCAGTAGTCAAAGGGGGGGATTCGGGACAGGGGTGAGGGAGCAGTACTTC. Full variable domain (rest looked up from reference TRBV19 and TRBJ2-7): DGGITQSPKYLFRKEGQNVTLSCEQNLNHDAMYWYRQDPGQGLRLIYYSQIVNDFQKGDIAEGYSVSREKKESFPLTVTSAQKNPTAFYLCASSQRGGFGTGVREQYFGPGTRLTVT.

This chain links TRBV2 with TRBJ2-6; maybe TRBD1 (5 bases). V dropped 6 bases and J dropped 3 bases, with 18 bases sitting between them. CDR3 length equals 17 residues. CDR1 and CDR2 from the germline V gene are SNHLY and FYNNEI. The CDR3 loop reads CASSVGVQGDGANVLTF. The CDR3, as DNA: TGTGCCAGCAGCGTAGGAGTGCAGGGTGATGGGGCCAACGTCCTGACTTTC.